This TCR beta chain was recorded in a study of T-cell memory formation after mild COVID-19. V was cut by 4 bases and J by 8 bases, with 9 bases left in between. This CDR3 spans 11 amino acids. CDR1 and CDR2 from the germline V gene are SQVTM and ANQGSEA. Constant-segment primers served in 5'RACE that generated TCR alpha and TCR beta cDNA libraries bearing sample barcodes and UMIs. MiXCR, applied by TCRdb to the 5' RACE reads, yields one record per CDR3 protein. The sample comprises more than 300,000 distinct CDR3 sequences, 12% to 15% of which are singletons, and approximately 21% rests with the top ten. General study results and limits: CD4+ clones that contracted lay mainly in CM and EM; CD8+ ones lay in EMRA. Later expanders leaned toward CD4+, whereas clones contracting from day 15 to 85 were balanced CD4/CD8. Several responding clones turned up in pre-infection memory, indicating that cross-reactive memory may have taken part.

In regard to this clonotype: No antigen is known for it.

This chain connects TRBV29-1 to TRBJ2-1, with D unresolved. The specimen was PBMCs or a T cell subset sorted from them (not recorded which). The origin of this receptor is a man younger than 35 who had mild COVID-19 (a few samples of this study predate the infection). Cell type and time point are not known. The CDR3 is CSVGTSDEQFF. CDR3 DNA sequence: TGCAGCGTTGGGACGAGCGATGAGCAGTTCTTC.